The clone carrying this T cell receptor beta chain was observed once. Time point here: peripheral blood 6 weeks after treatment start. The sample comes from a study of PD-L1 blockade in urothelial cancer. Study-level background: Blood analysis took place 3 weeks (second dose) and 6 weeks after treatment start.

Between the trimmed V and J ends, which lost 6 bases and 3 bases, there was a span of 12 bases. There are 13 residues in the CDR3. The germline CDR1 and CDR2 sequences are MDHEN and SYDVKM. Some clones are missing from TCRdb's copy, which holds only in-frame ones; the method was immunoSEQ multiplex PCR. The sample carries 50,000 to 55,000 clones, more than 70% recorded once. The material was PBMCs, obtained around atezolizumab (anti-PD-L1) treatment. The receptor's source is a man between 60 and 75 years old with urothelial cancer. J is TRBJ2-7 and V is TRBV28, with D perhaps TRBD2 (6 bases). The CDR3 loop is CASSPPDYYEQYF. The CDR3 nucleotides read TGTGCCAGCAGCCCGCCGGACTACTACGAGCAGTACTTC.